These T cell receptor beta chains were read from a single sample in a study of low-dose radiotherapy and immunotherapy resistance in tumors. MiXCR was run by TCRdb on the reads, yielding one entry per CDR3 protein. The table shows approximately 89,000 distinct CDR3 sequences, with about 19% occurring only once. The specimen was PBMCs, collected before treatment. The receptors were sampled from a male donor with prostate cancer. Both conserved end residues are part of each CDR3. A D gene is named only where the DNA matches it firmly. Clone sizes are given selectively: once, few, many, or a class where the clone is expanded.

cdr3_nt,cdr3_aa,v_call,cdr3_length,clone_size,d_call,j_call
TGCGCCAGCAGCTTGCTAGGAGGGGGTAACCACAATGAGCAGTTCTTC,CASSLLGGGNHNEQFF,TRBV5-1,16,many,NA,TRBJ2-1
TGCAGTGCTAGTCACGTGAATGAGCAGTTCTTC,CSASHVNEQFF,TRBV20-1,11,many,NA,TRBJ2-1
TGCAGCGTAGATGCCTCGCGGGAGCGCGGCTATGGCTACACCTTC,CSVDASRERGYGYTF,TRBV29-1,15,many,NA,TRBJ1-2
TGCACCAGCAGCCAAGGCCAAGGGACTAGCGGGGGATCCGGTGAGCAGTTCTTC,CTSSQGQGTSGGSGEQFF,TRBV1,18,many,NA,TRBJ2-1
TGTGCCAGCGGGAAGGGACAAGAGACCCAGTACTTC,CASGKGQETQYF,TRBV6-6,12,many,NA,TRBJ2-5
TGTGCCAGCAGCCCCTCGACAAGTTATAGCAATCAGCCCCAGCATTTT,CASSPSTSYSNQPQHF,TRBV3-1,16,many,NA,TRBJ1-5
TGTGCCAGTAGTCCCGGACTAGCGGTTAACTCTGGGGCCAACGTCCTGACTTTC,CASSPGLAVNSGANVLTF,TRBV19,18,NA,TRBD2,TRBJ2-6
TGTGCCAGCAGCTCACAGGGGACAGTAGACCATGAGCAGTTCTTC,CASSSQGTVDHEQFF,TRBV7-3,15,many,TRBD1,TRBJ2-1
TGTGCCAGCTCACCAAACGCCTACGGAACCTCTGGAAACACCATATATTTT,CASSPNAYGTSGNTIYF,TRBV18,17,many,NA,TRBJ1-3
TGTGCCAGCAGCCAAGCTGGGGCGCCGACCCTGTTTTTT,CASSQAGAPTLFF,TRBV28,13,NA,NA,TRBJ1-4
TGTGCCAGCAGCCGACAGTTTTCTGGAAACACCATATATTTT,CASSRQFSGNTIYF,TRBV4-2,14,many,NA,TRBJ1-3
TGTGCCAGCAGTTTATCGACAGGGCGCGAGCAGTACTTC,CASSLSTGREQYF,TRBV28,13,few,TRBD1,TRBJ2-7
TGCGCCAGCAGCCAAGTTAATATGGGATTCCCAGATACGCAGTATTTT,CASSQVNMGFPDTQYF,TRBV4-1,16,many,NA,TRBJ2-3
TGTGCCAGCAGTTACTCAAGGGGGTCAGTCGGTGAGACCCAGTACTTC,CASSYSRGSVGETQYF,TRBV6-2/TRBV6-3,16,many,NA,TRBJ2-5
TGCGCCAGCAGAGTCGGGGGGGCAGACACCGGGGAGCTGTTTTTT,CASRVGGADTGELFF,TRBV5-1,15,many,TRBD2,TRBJ2-2
TGTGCCAGCAGTGCCGGGACAGGGAGCCCACCCCTCCACTTT,CASSAGTGSPPLHF,TRBV6-2/TRBV6-3,14,many,TRBD1,TRBJ1-6
TGTGCCTGGAATAGAGAAGGGGGCACTGAAGCTTTCTTT,CAWNREGGTEAFF,TRBV30,13,many,NA,TRBJ1-1
TGTGCCAGTAGTATGGGACTAGCGGAATTGAAGCAGTTCTTC,CASSMGLAELKQFF,TRBV19,14,many,TRBD2,TRBJ2-1
TGCAGTGCTAGCGGCCAGGGGAATCAGCCCCAGCATTTT,CSASGQGNQPQHF,TRBV20-1,13,many,NA,TRBJ1-5
TGTGCCAGCAGCTCGAGATCTAGCGGGGTATCTTCCGGGGAGCTGTTTTTT,CASSSRSSGVSSGELFF,TRBV5-4,17,many,TRBD2,TRBJ2-2
TGCAGCGTTGAAACTGGAGGGTTGCAAAGAAACACTGAAGCTTTCTTT,CSVETGGLQRNTEAFF,TRBV29-1,16,many,NA,TRBJ1-1
TGTGCCACTTACCCCGTGGCTAGCGGGAGCATGACAGATACGCAGTATTTT,CATYPVASGSMTDTQYF,TRBV28,17,few,TRBD2,TRBJ2-3
TGTGCCTGGAAGACGAGAGGGGGCGGCCTTAACTATGGCTACACCTTC,CAWKTRGGGLNYGYTF,TRBV30,16,NA,TRBD1,TRBJ1-2
TGCGCCAGCAGCCCACCCGGACTAGCGGGACTCAATGAGCAGTTCTTC,CASSPPGLAGLNEQFF,TRBV5-1,16,many,TRBD2,TRBJ2-1
TGCAGTGCCGGAATGACAGGGATATTCAACATTCAGTACTTC,CSAGMTGIFNIQYF,TRBV20-1,14,NA,TRBD1,TRBJ2-4